The subject of this entry is one T cell receptor beta chain. This clone was seen a handful of times. It lacks a known antigen. No quality values exist for individual bases; no much larger clone is one base distant. The sample is drawn from a study of blood T cell repertoires in COVID-19 (dated by TCRdb to the early 2020s). Background for the entire study: Samples covering the acute and convalescent phases of COVID-19 were provided by collaborators in the United States, Italy and Spain. The prospective study material was composed of cDNA or gDNA derived from T cells, B-cell-depleted T cells, or PBMCs. Deeply sampled blood TCRbeta repertoires from subjects exposed to, actively infected with, or recovered from COVID-19 were included in the dataset. The repertoires were released in a freely available public database meant as a resource for research on the immune response to SARS-CoV-2. The samples were drawn from the first 160 participants of the ongoing ImmuneRACE study and from 1,200 or so subjects provided by 6 global collaborators. Sample metadata almost always included a de-identified subject ID, COVID-19 status, age in years and sex. Where HLA class I and class II types were available, the types were taken from metadata supplied by the sample provider, not from assay-based typing. Overall study outcomes, separate from this receptor: The quantity of clinical and demographic metadata differed by source and by participant and was supplied without curation.

At one collaborating source in Seattle, patients were enrolled during active infection and were followed longitudinally through the course of disease. Each collaborating institution followed its own protocols to collect whole blood in K2EDTA tubes. Collaborator samples were shipped for TCRbeta analysis as frozen whole blood, isolated PBMCs, or DNA extracted from either sample type. TCRbeta CDR3 regions were amplified from genomic DNA by means of the immunoSEQ Assay, a bias-controlled multiplex PCR. The authors' pipeline ran thus. Nucleated cell counts per sample were estimated from amplification of reference gene primers within the assay. Sequence reads were collapsed and filtered to measure the absolute abundance of every unique TCRbeta CDR3 rearrangement. For each sample, productive Simpson clonality was calculated as the square root of Simpson's diversity index across productive rearrangements. TCRdb carries this immuneACCESS record with in-frame sequences only. Its versions omit some clonotypes, under half of them owing to an unresolved V gene in the studies checked, with the rest unexplained. That table supplies the V and J calls and clone size; D and trimming were determined from the DNA. The sample records 300,000 to 450,000 clones, over 75% of which are singletons. The top ten constitute about 2% of the sample.

CDR1 SEHNR and CDR2 FQNEAQ are derived from the germline V gene (reference sequence). V loses 4 bases, J loses 0 bases, and the germline ends lie 10 bases apart. The CDR3, cysteine through phenylalanine, is 15 amino acids long. Left in the record is the CDR3 DNA by itself, 45 bases read in frame from the first base. This clonotype was obtained from a woman aged 60 to 75 with COVID-19, enrolled during active disease. Rearrangement joined TRBV7-9 to TRBJ2-1; 5 matching bases give a weak D call of TRBD1. Sequences were obtained from peripheral blood. The CDR3 protein: CASSSQVLSYNEQFF. DNA sequence: TGTGCCAGCAGCTCACAGGTACTCTCCTACAATGAGCAGTTCTTC.